The clone carrying this T cell receptor (beta chain) was observed a few times. Its antigen is not known. These data belong to a study of T cells after yellow fever vaccination. The overall study: Preparation used SMART-Seq v4 Ultra Low Input for the low-cell-number fractions. General study results and limits: Abundant clonotypes from the bulk population could contaminate FACS-sorted repertoires. Subsequent to the booster, the majority of primary-vaccination clones reappeared (96% CD4, 70% to 90% CD8). Only a small proportion of the clonotypes turned up in both the CD4 and the CD8 compartments, likely arising from convergent recombination.

TCRdb processed the 5' RACE reads anew with MiXCR; each CDR3 protein has one entry. The sample includes under 700,000 distinct CDR3 sequences, about 17% of them seen just once. Between the trimmed V and J ends, which lost 0 bases and 6 bases, there was a span of 12 bases. The CDR3 has 14 residues. CDR1 ENHRY and CDR2 SYGVKD come from the germline V gene. This specimen was PBMCs, taken 5 days after the first yellow fever vaccination. The source is a man younger than 35 who received the YFV17D yellow fever vaccine. The chain links TRBV10-3 to TRBJ2-7, with D possibly being TRBD1 (6 bases). The CDR3 DNA reads as TGTGCCATCAGTGAGTCTTACAGGGTCGGCGAGCAGTACGTC. Protein sequence: CAISESYRVGEQYV.